This T cell receptor (beta chain) was identified during a study of shared T cell receptors in the human thymus. Assay: immunoSEQ multiplex PCR; the TCRdb copy retains only in-frame clones and omits some. This sample has about 730,000 clones, with approximately 83% found just once. The data also belong to a second study, concerning human thymus T cells. That paper notes: Obtained as resections during corrective heart surgery, the thymus tissue was then studied. Highly overlapping thymic repertoires in unrelated individuals were reported by related research.

The sequence derives from a girl less than two years old with a congenital heart defect. Specimen: thymocytes.

CDR3: CASSFGQGDRYGYTF. CDR3 coding DNA: TGTGCCAGCAGTTTCGGACAGGGTGATCGCTATGGCTACACCTTC. The V gene is TRBV5-6, the J gene TRBJ1-2; 8 bases agree with TRBD1. After removal of 5 bases from V and 4 bases from J, the junction contained 10 bases not matched to a gene. Per the germline V gene, CDR1 is SGHDT and CDR2 is YYEEEE. The CDR3 consists of 15 residues.